Following are 12 T cell receptor beta chains from one sample sequenced in a study of cytomegalovirus exposure and HLA in healthy donors. Primers: 60 Vbeta forward and 13 Jbeta reverse. Sequenced by immunoSEQ multiplex PCR; TCRdb stores in-frame clones only, minus some. Here the sample spans 120,000 or so clones, approximately 17% being singletons. Sequenced material: PBMCs. These receptor sequences come from a female donor in good health and CMV-seropositive.

The rearrangement joins TRBV7-3 to TRBJ2-3; 10 bases are a match to TRBD1. The length of the CDR3 is 16 residues. The V segment lost 8 bases and the J segment 6 bases; nucleotides outside the gene matches: 14. CDR1 and CDR2 (germline): SGHTA, FQGTGA. CDR3 region: CASQPGPGQGLDTQYF. The CDR3 DNA is TGTGCCAGCCAACCAGGGCCGGGACAGGGGTTGGATACGCAGTATTTT. Full variable domain (remainder filled in from reference TRBV7-3 and TRBJ2-3): GAGVSQTPSNKVTEKGKYVELRCDPISGHTALYWYRQSLGQGPEFLIYFQGTGAADDSGLPNDRFFAVRPEGSVSTLKIQRTERGDSAVYLCASQPGPGQGLDTQYFGPGTRLTVL.

This clone was recorded a few times. The chain combines TRBV7-9 with TRBJ1-3, with D tentatively TRBD1 (6 bases). The CDR3 is 17 residues long. Germline assignment: CDR1 SEHNR and CDR2 FQNEAQ (reference sequence). The V end lost 5 bases, the J end lost 2 bases, and 19 bases lay between the germline ends. DNA of the CDR3: TGTGCCAGCAGCCTCAGAACAGGGAGAGTAGCTGGAAACACCATATATTTT. It encodes CASSLRTGRVAGNTIYF. Looking up the rest from reference TRBV7-9 and TRBJ1-3 gives the full variable domain: DTGVSQNPRHKITKRGQNVTFRCDPISEHNRLYWYRQTLGQGPEFLTYFQNEAQLEKSRLLSDRFSAERPKGSFSTLEIQRTEQGDSAMYLCASSLRTGRVAGNTIYFGEGSWLTVV.

The V and J genes are TRBV5-1 and TRBJ2-3, with a tentative D call TRBD1 (5 bases). CDR1 is SGHRS and CDR2 is YFSETQ in the germline V gene. V dropped 0 bases and J dropped 2 bases, with 19 bases sitting between them. This CDR3 region has 18 residues. CDR3 DNA: TGCGCCAGCAGCTTGGGTCCTTACCCCAGGGTGACCACAGATACGCAGTATTTT. Residues: CASSLGPYPRVTTDTQYF. The full variable domain, with the rest looked up from reference TRBV5-1 and TRBJ2-3, is KAGVTQTPRYLIKTRGQQVTLSCSPISGHRSVSWYQQTPGQGLQFLFEYFSETQRNKGNFPGRFSGRQFSNSRSEMNVSTLELGDSALYLCASSLGPYPRVTTDTQYFGPGTRLTVL.

CDR3 sequence reads: CASSVSGVSYNEQFF. CDR3 DNA: TGTGCCAGCAGCGTTAGCGGGGTTTCCTACAATGAGCAGTTCTTC. V gene TRBV9 combines with J gene TRBJ2-1, with TRBD2 matching over 8 bases. CDR1 is SGDLS, CDR2 YYNGEE, per germline. With 2 bases clipped from V and 1 base from J, the junction kept 2 bases outside the gene matches. This CDR3 comprises 15 residues.

This rearrangement joins TRBV6-6 to TRBJ1-6; D ambiguous. The V end lost 5 bases, the J end lost 5 bases, and 13 bases lay between the germline ends. Looked up from germline, CDR1 is MNHNY and CDR2 is SVGAGI (reference sequence). The CDR3 contains 15 residues. CDR3 bases: TGTGCCAGCAGTAGCAGAGGGATCGATAATTCACCCCTCCACTTT. Translated, it gives CASSSRGIDNSPLHF.

This clone was seen a handful of times. V is TRBV15 and J is TRBJ1-2; TRBD1 might be the D (6 bases). V gave up 2 bases and J gave up 1 base, with 8 bases separating them. This CDR3 region has 14 residues. The germline gives CDR1 LNHNV, CDR2 YYDKDF (reference sequence). The CDR3 DNA is TGTGCCACCAGCAGAACAGGGCTTAACTATGGCTACACCTTC. Protein product: CATSRTGLNYGYTF.

V and J are TRBV4-3 and TRBJ2-5, with D perhaps matching TRBD1 (5 bases). The CDR3 loop spans 17 amino acids. Trimming removed 0 bases from V and 4 bases from J, with 18 bases in between. Per the germline V gene, CDR1 is LGHNA and CDR2 is YSLEER. As DNA, the CDR3 is TGCGCCAGCAGCCAAGATTATAGTATGGAAAGGGGAGAGACCCAGTACTTC. As protein: CASSQDYSMERGETQYF.

The rearrangement joins TRBV7-9 to TRBJ2-7, with TRBD1 matching over 8 bases. The CDR3 covers 12 residues. Germline values: CDR1 SEHNR, CDR2 FQNEAQ (reference sequence). The ends lost 4 bases at V and 9 bases at J; junction bases unmatched: 5. Here the CDR3 reads CASSSDRGAQYF. CDR3 coding DNA: TGTGCCAGCAGCTCCGACAGGGGCGCGCAGTACTTC.

The rearrangement uses TRBV4-2 and TRBJ2-3; TRBD2 is a possible D gene (7 bases). Germline assignment: CDR1 LGHNA and CDR2 YNFKEQ. Trimming cost V 0 bases and J 1 base, with 11 bases left between them. The CDR3 consists of 16 residues. CDR3 residues: CASSQEGRGRTDTQYF. The CDR3 DNA reads TGTGCCAGCAGCCAAGAGGGGCGGGGGCGCACAGATACGCAGTATTTT.

This clone was seen only a few times. The chain combines TRBV29-1 with TRBJ1-4, with D possibly being TRBD1 (5 bases). Germline values: CDR1 SQVTM, CDR2 ANQGSEA. V lost 5 bases and J lost 1, with 8 bases in between. The CDR3 spans 13 residues. The DNA for the CDR3 is TGCAGCGTTACGGGACTAACTAATGAAAAACTGTTTTTT. Its translation: CSVTGLTNEKLFF.

The chain employs TRBV14 and TRBJ2-4, with 9 bases fitting TRBD2. The CDR3 length is 16 residues. Germline V lookup: CDR1 SGHDN, CDR2 FVKESK. V lost 1 base to trimming and J lost 1 base; unmatched junction nucleotides: 2. The CDR3 nucleotides are TGTGCCAGCAGCCAAGCGCGGGAGGGGGCCAAAAACATTCAGTACTTC. It codes for CASSQAREGAKNIQYF.

This clone was counted a few times. V is TRBV7-2 and J is TRBJ1-3; D remains ambiguous. With 5 bases removed from V and 2 bases from J, the gap between germline ends came to 13 bases. This CDR3 is built from 15 residues. Per the germline V gene, CDR1 is SGHTA and CDR2 is FQGNSA. CDR3: CASSAPGGPGNTIYF. The CDR3 nucleotides are TGTGCCAGCAGCGCCCCCGGCGGGCCTGGAAACACCATATATTTT.